This is a list of T cell receptor beta chains from one sample in a study of CD8+CD57+ T cells in acquired aplastic anemia. Each CDR3 protein gets one entry after TCRdb re-called the reads with MiXCR. The table shows about 180,000 distinct CDR3 sequences, with 48% occurring only once. The source material was sorted CD4+, CD8+, or CD8+CD57+ T cells (not recorded which) from PBMCs. These receptors came from a human donor with aplastic anemia. CDR3s include the opening cysteine and the closing phenylalanine or tryptophan. The D gene is left open where the match is weak. Only some rows state a clone size, as once, few, many or a class for expanded clones.

TRBV9	many	TRBD2	TRBJ2-1	TGTGCCAGCAGCATAAGCGGGGGAGGTATCAATTACAATGAGCAGTTCTTC	CASSISGGGINYNEQFF
TRBV20-1	-	-	TRBJ2-1	TGCAGTGCCAGTTTACCGGGGGCTACTAATGAGCAGTTCTTC	CSASLPGATNEQFF
TRBV20-1	few	-	TRBJ1-2	TGCAGTGTTATCTCCGCTAACTATGGCTACACCTTC	CSVISANYGYTF
TRBV28	-	TRBD1	TRBJ2-1	TGTGCCAGCAGAGACGGGGACAGGGGATTAGGCGATGAGCAGTTCTTC	CASRDGDRGLGDEQFF
TRBV24-1	-	-	TRBJ2-7	TGTGCCACCAGTGATTTGGCGGGGTACGAGCAGTACTTC	CATSDLAGYEQYF
TRBV5-4	-	TRBD2	TRBJ2-1	TGTGCCAGCAGCACCAGACCGACTAGCGGGCAGTTCTTC	CASSTRPTSGQFF
TRBV24-1	-	-	TRBJ1-2	TGTGCCACCAGTGATGGCAGGGGTAAGGACTATGGCTACACCTTC	CATSDGRGKDYGYTF
TRBV18	few	TRBD1	TRBJ1-6	TGTGCCAGCTCAGCTTGGACAGGGATAGATTCACCCCTCCACTTT	CASSAWTGIDSPLHF
TRBV19	-	-	TRBJ2-2	TGTGCCAGTAGTATAGATCCCGGGGAGCTGTTTTTT	CASSIDPGELFF
TRBV10-3	-	TRBD1	TRBJ2-7	TGTGCCATCAGTCCGGGACAGGGCGCTGGGCAGTACTTC	CAISPGQGAGQYF
TRBV9	many	TRBD2	TRBJ2-7	TGTGCCAGCAGCGCCCGGGATAGCGGGAGGCTCGAGCAGTACTTC	CASSARDSGRLEQYF
TRBV20-1	many	-	TRBJ2-3	TGCAGTGCTAGAGATGGGGGAGTGGGTACGCAGTATTTT	CSARDGGVGTQYF
TRBV5-4	-	-	TRBJ1-2	TGTGCCAGCAGCTTCGCAGCCACCTATGGCTACACCTTC	CASSFAATYGYTF
TRBV19	-	-	TRBJ2-7	TGTGCCAGTAGTATAGTTTACAGCTCAACCTACGAGCAGTACTTC	CASSIVYSSTYEQYF
TRBV25-1	many	TRBD1	TRBJ1-4	TGTGCCAGCAGTGAACAAAGGGGCAGGGGGAATGAAAAACTGTTTTTT	CASSEQRGRGNEKLFF
TRBV5-4	-	TRBD1	TRBJ2-5	TGTGCCAGCAGCCCCAGGGGGCTGGAGACCCAGTACTTC	CASSPRGLETQYF
TRBV2	many	TRBD1	TRBJ1-1	TGTGCCAGCTTAGAACAGGGGATGAGCACTGAAGCTTTCTTT	CASLEQGMSTEAFF
TRBV4-2	many	TRBD1	TRBJ1-4	TGTGCCAGCAGCCCCTTTAGGACCCCCACAGGGGGCGGGTTCGCTAATGAAAAACTGTTTTTT	CASSPFRTPTGGGFANEKLFF
TRBV20-1	-	TRBD2	TRBJ2-7	TGCAGTGCTCCCCTCCCGGGACTAGGGTACGAGCAGTACTTC	CSAPLPGLGYEQYF
TRBV29-1	few	-	TRBJ2-7	TGCAGCGCACGGCAGGGAACCGAGCAGTACTTC	CSARQGTEQYF
TRBV10-3	-	-	TRBJ2-5	TGTGCCATCAGTGAGGTCGCAGAGACCCAGTACTTC	CAISEVAETQYF
TRBV5-6	-	TRBD2	TRBJ2-1	TGTGCCAGCACGGCGGGGGGCAAATACAATGAGCAGTTCTTC	CASTAGGKYNEQFF
TRBV2	many	-	TRBJ1-4	TGTGCCAGCAGTGAAACCGGGGGGGCAACTAATGAAAAACTGTTTTTT	CASSETGGATNEKLFF
TRBV11-2	many	TRBD2	TRBJ2-1	TGTGCCAGCAGCTTAGTGGGAGGGCCGAACAATGAGCAGTTCTTC	CASSLVGGPNNEQFF
TRBV5-5	many	-	TRBJ1-5	TGTGCCAGCAGCTCTCGGGGTGGTTATAGCAATCAGCCCCAGCATTTT	CASSSRGGYSNQPQHF